This TCR beta chain derives from a study of siplizumab effects on memory and regulatory T cells (dated by TCRdb to about 2019). About the full investigation: The effect of the anti-CD2 antibody siplizumab on alloreactive T-cell subsets was examined in allogeneic mixed lymphocyte reactions constructed from human PBMCs.

V loses 5 bases, J loses 4 bases, and the germline ends lie 11 bases apart. The CDR1 and CDR2 encoded by the germline V gene are SQVTM and ANQGSEA. Its CDR3 holds 12 amino acids, cysteine through phenylalanine. Only the CDR3 portion is preserved as DNA: 36 bases, with reading frame beginning at the first base. Sorted unstimulated T cells, along with proliferating T cells recovered from mixed lymphocyte reactions, underwent TCRbeta CDR3 sequencing. Fresh whole blood from around 10 HLA-typed healthy donors was used as the source from which PBMCs were isolated. To map where alloreactive clones came from, CD4+ non-regulatory T cells in the unstimulated state were FACS-sorted. General conclusions and limits of the study: Greater diversity appeared to be present in unstimulated naive T cells than in memory T cells, and a substantial contribution to the alloresponse seemed to be made by naive cells. About 75-96% of proliferating CD4+ or CD8+ clones could not be given a naive or memory phenotype. Because sequences at frequencies below about 10^-5 were poorly captured, only a minor fraction of alloreactive clones could be mapped back to unstimulated subsets. Of the alloreactive CD4+ clones that could be mapped, the Treg-derived share averaged about 63% with siplizumab compared with about 25% in control reactions. The cumulative frequency of alloreactive sequences traceable to unstimulated CD4+ memory T cells was significantly reduced by siplizumab. No functional confirmation was obtained for the suppressive function of proliferating Tregs from siplizumab cultures.

This clone appeared once. Its antigen is not yet known. Base-call qualities are not available, and no considerably larger clone is one nucleotide away. Library prep was done by the immunoSEQ multiplex PCR assay. The deep sequencing platform assayed about 10^5 TCR templates per sample. Genomic DNA extracted from sorted T cells was the material used for TCRbeta CDR3 sequencing. The paper's processing steps were these. The R programming language was used for clonal analysis of TCRbeta CDR3 data. Alloreactive CD4+ and CD8+ clones were defined by comparing unstimulated samples with post-reaction CFSE-low samples. Alloreactive CD4+ clones were assigned to regulatory or non-regulatory origin by matching sequences to sorted unstimulated Treg and non-Treg repertoires. This immuneACCESS table, as held by TCRdb, lists in-frame sequences with V and J called but not all clones. Of the missing ones, under half trace to an unresolved V gene in checked studies; the others have no known cause. V and J calls and clone size are copied from that table; D and trimming were computed from the DNA. This sample comprises some 120,000 clones, around 94% of them detected only once. The top ten clonotypes cover about 1.8% of the sample.

Sequenced sample: non-Treg CD4+ T cells sorted from blood. The label giving this sample's cell subset or site can be read as: FACS-sorted unstimulated CD4+ non-regulatory T cells. The sequence joins TRBV29-1 to TRBJ1-1; the D gene is perhaps TRBD1, on 5 matching bases. The clonotype originates from a human donor in good health. The nucleotide sequence reads TGCAGCGTTTTGGGGGTAGGCACTGAAGCTTTCTTT. This is translated as CSVLGVGTEAFF.